The 8 T cell receptor beta chains below all came from one sample that was sequenced in a study of tumor and adjacent non-tumor tissue in lung cancer. The library came from three nested PCR rounds adapted from ARM-PCR protocols. TCRdb reprocessed the multiplex PCR reads via MiXCR and lists one record per CDR3 protein. The repertoire holds 55,000 to 75,000 distinct CDR3 sequences, 60% seen once, with just over 20% in the top ten. The template was RNA from unsorted bulk tissue. The sequencing sample was made of lung tumor tissue. These receptor sequences come from a man aged 45-65 years with non-small cell lung cancer.

The chain uses TRBV29-1 and TRBJ2-6; D is perhaps TRBD2 (7 bases). CDR1 is SQVTM, CDR2 ANQGSEA, per germline. There are 14 residues in the CDR3. V was shortened by 4 bases and J by 14 bases, with 21 bases between the two germline ends. CDR3 sequence: CSVGELGGPNILTF. The CDR3 coding sequence is TGCAGCGTTGGAGAGCTCGGGGGGCCCAATATCCTGACTTTC.

This clonotype was picked up many times. This chain joins TRBV10-2 and TRBJ2-5; 7 nucleotides match TRBD2. CDR3 length: 17 amino acids. V trimming: 6 bases; J trimming: 5 bases; junction bases outside the gene matches: 18. CDR1 and CDR2 (germline): WSHSY, SAAADI. The CDR3 loop reads CASRLKLGEGGPETQYF. CDR3 sequence (DNA): TGCGCCAGCAGGTTGAAATTGGGGGAGGGTGGCCCGGAGACCCAGTACTTC.

In this sample, this clonotype turned up many times. CDR3 sequence: CASSLNPVHNTGELFF. Written as DNA, the CDR3 is TGTGCCAGCTCACTGAACCCCGTACATAACACCGGGGAGCTGTTTTTT. The chain has TRBV18 and TRBJ2-2; D gene uncertain. The CDR3 totals 16 residues. From germline, CDR1 is KGHSH and CDR2 LQKENI. Trimming pared 4 bases from V and 2 bases from J, leaving 14 bases between.

Comments on this clonotype: A read error may produce the germline difference seen at one junction end. V and J are TRBV5-1 and TRBJ1-6; D is ambiguous. Germline V CDR1 and CDR2: SGHRS, YFSETQ. This CDR3 has 16 amino acids. The CDR3 loop is CTSKPAGSSYNSPLHF. The CDR3 nucleotides read TGCACCAGTAAGCCAGCCGGATCCTCCTATAATTCACCCCTCCACTTT.

Comments on this clonotype: A junction end diverges from the germline sequence, so it may reflect a read error. This rearrangement joins TRBV14 to TRBJ2-5, with D uncertain. CDR3 length: 13 residues. Germline V gene lookup returns CDR1 SGHDN and CDR2 FVKESK. CDR3: CASSYSFQEIQYF. The DNA of the CDR3 is TGTGCTAGCAGCTACAGCTTCCAAGAGATCCAGTACTTC.

Points on this clonotype: This clone may be a read error of a much larger clone one base away. The chain carries TRBV20-1 and TRBJ1-5; D gene unclear. CDR3 length: 12 residues. V lost 5 bases and J lost 7, with 12 bases in between. Per the germline V gene, CDR1 is DFQATT and CDR2 is SNEGSKA (reference sequence). The CDR3 is CSAGPSGQPQHF. CDR3 nucleotide sequence: TGCAGTGCTGGACCCTCGGGGCAGCCCCAGCATTTT.

On this clonotype itself: Likely a read error: the CDR3 ends without its conserved phenylalanine or tryptophan. The chain uses TRBV6-5 and TRBJ2-5; D might be TRBD1 (6 bases). Germline loops: CDR1 MNHEY, CDR2 SVGAGI. The CDR3 is 14 residues long. V was trimmed by 5 bases and J by 4 bases, leaving 14 bases between them. The CDR3 region is CASSQQGFGETQYH. The CDR3 region has the DNA TGTGCCAGCAGTCAACAGGGTTTTGGAGAGACCCAGTACCAC.

The genes are TRBV11-2 and TRBJ1-3; unclear D gene. Per germline, CDR1 SGHAT and CDR2 FQNNGV. Trimming left V 0 bases short and J 0 bases short, with 6 bases between. The CDR3 extends over 15 amino acids. CDR3 in amino acids: CASSLDSYSGNTIYF. As DNA, the CDR3 is TGTGCCAGCAGCTTAGACAGTTACTCTGGAAACACCATATATTTT.